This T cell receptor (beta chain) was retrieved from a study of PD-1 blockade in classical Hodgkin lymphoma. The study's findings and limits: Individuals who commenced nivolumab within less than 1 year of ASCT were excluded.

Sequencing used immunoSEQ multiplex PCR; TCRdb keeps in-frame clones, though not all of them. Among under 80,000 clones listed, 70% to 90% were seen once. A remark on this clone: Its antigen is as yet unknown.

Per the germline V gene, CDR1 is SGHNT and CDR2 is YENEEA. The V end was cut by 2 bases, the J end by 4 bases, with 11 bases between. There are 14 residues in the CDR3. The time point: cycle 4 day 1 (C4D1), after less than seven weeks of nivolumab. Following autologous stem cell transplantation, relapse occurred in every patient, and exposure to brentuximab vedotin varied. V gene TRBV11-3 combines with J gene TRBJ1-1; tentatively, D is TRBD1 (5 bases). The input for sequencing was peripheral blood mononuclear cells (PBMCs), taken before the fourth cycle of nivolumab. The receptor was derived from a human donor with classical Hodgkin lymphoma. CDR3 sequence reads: CASSLQRGSTEAFF. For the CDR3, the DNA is TGTGCCAGCAGCTTACAACGGGGGAGCACTGAAGCTTTCTTT.